The clone carrying this T cell receptor beta chain was counted between two and nine times. What it binds is not known. The record originates from a study of response to subunit inactivated influenza vaccine. Study-level findings and limits: The study's authors posited that every seasonal influenza vaccination enlists few new T cells.

TCRdb redid the calling of the RT-PCR reads with MiXCR, one entry per CDR3 protein. The repertoire has approximately 700,000 distinct CDR3 sequences, 15% to 19% of them found once; the top ten carry around 10%. Germline CDR1 is ENHRY and CDR2 is SYGVKD. V shed 4 bases, J shed 8 bases, and the junction held 4 bases outside the gene matches. This CDR3 contains 14 residues. The receptor comes from a man aged 50 or older who received an inactivated influenza vaccine. The sample in question was PBMCs from blood, obtained 12 days after vaccination. The rearrangement links TRBV10-3 to TRBJ2-1; 11 nucleotides match TRBD2. CDR3 sequence: CAISGGLAGDEQFF. The CDR3 region has the DNA TGTGCCATCAGTGGCGGACTAGCGGGTGATGAGCAGTTCTTC.